Below, 15 T cell receptor beta chains from the same sample are listed, as sequenced in a study of blood T cells in healthy people across ages. A J-beta primer mix and a sample-barcoded 5' primer were used in a second PCR of roughly 6 to 12 cycles. TCRdb fed the 5' RACE reads into MiXCR, producing one record per CDR3 protein. The table lists approximately 810,000 distinct CDR3 sequences, roughly 34% of them singletons. Sequencing used blood. The origin of the receptors is a man between 18 and 35 years old in good health.

Only a few counts were recorded for this clonotype. V usage is TRBV9 and J usage is TRBJ2-1; D possibly corresponds to TRBD2 (7 bases). V lost 4 bases to trimming and J lost 5 bases, with 16 bases between them. The CDR3 is made up of 15 amino acids. Germline V gene lookup returns CDR1 SGDLS and CDR2 YYNGEE. The CDR3 DNA sequence: TGTGCCAGCAGCCGAGGGGCGGGGGCCAACAATGAGCAGTTCTTC. It is translated as CASSRGAGANNEQFF.

The chain uses TRBV5-1 and TRBJ1-4, with TRBD1 as a possible D gene (6 bases). The V end was cut by 4 bases, the J end by 3 bases, with 16 bases between. There are 16 residues in the CDR3. From germline, CDR1 is SGHRS and CDR2 YFSETQ. CDR3 residues: CASSQMPGAPNEKLFF. CDR3 coding DNA: TGCGCCAGCAGCCAGATGCCAGGGGCCCCTAATGAAAAACTGTTTTTT.

With regard to this clonotype: Compared with germline, one end of the junction differs, possibly owing to a read error. The CDR3 DNA reads TGTGCCAGCAGTTACGGTCCCAACAATGAGCGGTTCTTC. Translated, it gives CASSYGPNNERFF. The gene calls are TRBV6-6 and TRBJ2-1; D not certain. The V gene's germline CDR1 is MNHNY and CDR2 SVGAGI (reference sequence). There are 13 residues in the CDR3.

Details on this clonotype: An end of the junction does not agree with germline; a read error may underlie this. The chain recombines TRBV4-2 with TRBJ1-1; no clear D gene. The CDR3 totals 14 residues. CDR1 is LGHNA and CDR2 is YNFKEQ in the germline V gene. CDR3 DNA sequence: TGTGCCGGCAGCCAAGATGGACCTGGCACTGAAGCTTTCTTT. Residues: CAGSQDGPGTEAFF.

V and J are TRBV7-9 and TRBJ1-4; D is perhaps TRBD1 (6 bases). CDR1 SEHNR and CDR2 FQNEAQ come from the germline V gene (reference sequence). The ends were cut back, 3 bases at V and 8 bases at J, with 16 bases in the middle. The CDR3 runs 15 residues. The DNA for the CDR3 is TGTGCCAGCAGCTTTTTCAGGGGAAGTGAGGAAAAACTGTTTTTT. This codes for CASSFFRGSEEKLFF.

The CDR3 protein is CSAPQGRNGYTF. The CDR3 nucleotides are TGCAGCGCCCCACAAGGACGGAATGGCTACACCTTC. The V gene is TRBV29-1, the J gene TRBJ1-2; D remains unclear. V was trimmed by 7 bases and J by 6 bases, leaving 15 bases between them. Germline assignment: CDR1 SQVTM and CDR2 ANQGSEA. The CDR3 contains 12 residues.

For this clonotype: The final CDR3 position lacks the conserved phenylalanine or tryptophan, pointing to a likely read error. The chain is built from TRBV28 and TRBJ1-6; D not certain. Germline CDR1 MDHEN, CDR2 SYDVKM. Trimming took off 1 base at V and 5 bases at J, with 21 bases between the two ends. The CDR3 has 19 amino acids. The CDR3 sequence: CASSLFALGGRLNNSPLHS. For the CDR3, the DNA is TGTGCCAGCAGTTTATTTGCATTGGGCGGCCGACTGAATAATTCACCCCTCCACTCT.

Notes on this clonotype: A junction end diverges from the germline sequence, so it may reflect a read error. This rearrangement joins TRBV6-2 or TRBV6-3 to TRBJ1-2; D gene ambiguous. The germline gives CDR1 MNHEY, CDR2 SVGEGT. The CDR3 runs to 15 residues. CDR3 DNA: TGTGCCAGCAGTCACTCTCTCGAGGGTGCCTATGGCTACACCTTC. It specifies CASSHSLEGAYGYTF.

V and J are TRBV6-4 and TRBJ2-3, with 7 bases that match TRBD1. J was trimmed by 2 bases and V by 8 bases; bases with no gene match: 7. This CDR3 is 14 amino acids long. Germline V gives CDR1 MRHNA, CDR2 SNTAGT. CDR3 sequence (DNA): TGTGCCAGCTGTAACAGGGGACCCACAGATACGCAGTATTTT. As protein: CASCNRGPTDTQYF.

This sequence joins TRBV7-2 and TRBJ2-1; D might be TRBD2 (6 bases). V was clipped by 8 bases and J by 3 bases, with 14 bases between them. The CDR3 consists of 14 residues. CDR1 and CDR2 from the germline V gene are SGHTA and FQGNSA. CDR3 residues: CASGYRLDYNEQFF. For the CDR3, the DNA is TGTGCCAGCGGCTACAGACTAGACTACAATGAGCAGTTCTTC.

The sample holds many counts of this clonotype. This chain uses TRBV12-3 or TRBV12-4 with TRBJ2-1; 9 bases line up with TRBD2. V was clipped by 5 bases and J by 7 bases; unmatched bases: 6. The CDR3 runs 14 residues. Here the CDR3 reads CASSARTSVNEQFF. CDR3 nucleotide sequence: TGTGCCAGCAGTGCCCGGACTAGCGTGAATGAGCAGTTCTTC.

This clonotype was recorded at least ten times. This chain joins TRBV6-1 and TRBJ2-7; D is uncertain. V was clipped by 6 bases and J by 0 bases, with 15 bases between them. Germline CDR1 MNHNS, CDR2 SASEGT. The CDR3 consists of 15 residues. For the CDR3, the DNA is TGTGCCAGCAGAAAGGGCGAAGAGAGCTCCTACGAGCAGTACTTC. Amino acid sequence: CASRKGEESSYEQYF.

This clonotype was found once. V usage is TRBV20-1 and J usage is TRBJ2-7, with 7 bases identical to TRBD1. V gave up 4 bases and J gave up 6 bases; unmatched junction bases: 3. Germline V CDR1 and CDR2: DFQATT, SNEGSKA (reference sequence). This CDR3 contains 11 residues. Here the CDR3 reads CSAIQGCEQYF. The CDR3 DNA is TGCAGTGCTATACAGGGGTGCGAGCAGTACTTC.

The rearrangement links TRBV3-1 to TRBJ2-3; TRBD1 matches 7 bases. Germline V gives CDR1 LGHDT, CDR2 YNNKEL (reference sequence). V was clipped by 4 bases and J by 2 bases; unmatched bases: 9. The CDR3 runs 16 residues. This CDR3 reads CASSLGTEDFTDTQYF. Here the CDR3 DNA reads TGTGCCAGCAGCCTCGGGACAGAAGATTTCACAGATACGCAGTATTTT.

The V and J genes are TRBV5-4 and TRBJ2-1, with 15 bases that match TRBD2. Germline assignment: CDR1 SGHNT and CDR2 YYREEE (reference sequence). This CDR3 region has 17 residues. V was pared by 4 bases and J by 2 bases, with 4 bases of the junction left unmatched. The CDR3 sequence is CASSLGLAGGPYNEQFF. Here the CDR3 DNA reads TGTGCCAGCAGCCTCGGACTAGCGGGGGGGCCCTACAATGAGCAGTTCTTC.